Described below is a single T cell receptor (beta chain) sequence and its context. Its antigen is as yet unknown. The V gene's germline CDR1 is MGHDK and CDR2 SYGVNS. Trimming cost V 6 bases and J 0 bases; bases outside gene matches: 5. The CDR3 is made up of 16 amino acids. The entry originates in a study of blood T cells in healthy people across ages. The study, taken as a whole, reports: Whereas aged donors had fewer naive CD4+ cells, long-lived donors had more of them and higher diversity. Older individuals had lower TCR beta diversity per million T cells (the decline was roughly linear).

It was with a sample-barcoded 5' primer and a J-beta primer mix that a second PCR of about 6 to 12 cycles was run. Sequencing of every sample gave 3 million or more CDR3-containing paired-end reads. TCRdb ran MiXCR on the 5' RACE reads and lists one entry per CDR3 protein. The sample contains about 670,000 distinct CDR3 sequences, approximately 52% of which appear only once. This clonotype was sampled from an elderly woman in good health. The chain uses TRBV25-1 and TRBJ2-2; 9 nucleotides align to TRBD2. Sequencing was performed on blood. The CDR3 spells CASSVSGGTNTGELFF. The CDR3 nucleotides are TGTGCCAGCAGCGTTAGCGGGGGCACGAACACCGGGGAGCTGTTTTTT.